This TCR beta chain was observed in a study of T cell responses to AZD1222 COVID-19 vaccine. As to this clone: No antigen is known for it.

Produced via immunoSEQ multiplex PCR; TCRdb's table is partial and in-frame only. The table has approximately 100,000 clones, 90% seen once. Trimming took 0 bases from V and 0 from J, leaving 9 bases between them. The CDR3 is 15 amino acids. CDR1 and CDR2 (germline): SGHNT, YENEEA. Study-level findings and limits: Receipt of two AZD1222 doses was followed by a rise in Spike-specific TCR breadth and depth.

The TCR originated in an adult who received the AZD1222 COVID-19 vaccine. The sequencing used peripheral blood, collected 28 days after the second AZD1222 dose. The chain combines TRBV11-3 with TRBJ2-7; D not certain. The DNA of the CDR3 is TGTGCCAGCAGCTTAGAGTCGGGCGACTCCTACGAGCAGTACTTC. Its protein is CASSLESGDSYEQYF.